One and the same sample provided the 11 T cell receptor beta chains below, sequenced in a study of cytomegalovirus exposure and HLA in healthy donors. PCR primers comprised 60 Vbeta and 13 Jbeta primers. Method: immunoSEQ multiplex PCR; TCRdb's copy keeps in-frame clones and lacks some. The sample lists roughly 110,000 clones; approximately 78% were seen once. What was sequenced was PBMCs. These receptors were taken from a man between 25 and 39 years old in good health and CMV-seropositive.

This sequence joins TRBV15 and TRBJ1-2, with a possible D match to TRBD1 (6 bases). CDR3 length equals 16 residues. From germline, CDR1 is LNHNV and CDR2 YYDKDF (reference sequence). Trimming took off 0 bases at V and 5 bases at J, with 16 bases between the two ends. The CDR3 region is CATSRELGRGRYGYTF. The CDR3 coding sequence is TGTGCCACCAGCAGAGAGCTCGGCAGGGGCAGGTATGGCTACACCTTC.

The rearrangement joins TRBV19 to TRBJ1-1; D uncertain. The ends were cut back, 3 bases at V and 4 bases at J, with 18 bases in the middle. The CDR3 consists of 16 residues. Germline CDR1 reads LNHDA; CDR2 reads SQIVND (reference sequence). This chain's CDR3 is CASSISPGVFGTEAFF. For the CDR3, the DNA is TGTGCCAGTAGTATTTCGCCGGGTGTGTTCGGCACTGAAGCTTTCTTT. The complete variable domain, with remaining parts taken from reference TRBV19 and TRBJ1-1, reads DGGITQSPKYLFRKEGQNVTLSCEQNLNHDAMYWYRQDPGQGLRLIYYSQIVNDFQKGDIAEGYSVSREKKESFPLTVTSAQKNPTAFYLCASSISPGVFGTEAFFGQGTRLTVV.

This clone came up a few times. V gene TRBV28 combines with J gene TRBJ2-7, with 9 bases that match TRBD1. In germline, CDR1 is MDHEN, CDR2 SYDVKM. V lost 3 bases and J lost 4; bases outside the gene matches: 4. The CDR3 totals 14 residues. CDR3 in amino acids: CASSLDRGDYEQYF. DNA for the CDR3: TGTGCCAGCAGTTTGGACAGGGGCGATTACGAGCAGTACTTC.

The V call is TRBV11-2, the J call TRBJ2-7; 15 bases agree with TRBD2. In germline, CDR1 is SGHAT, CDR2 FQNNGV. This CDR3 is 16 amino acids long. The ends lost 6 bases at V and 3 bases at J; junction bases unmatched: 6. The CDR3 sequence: CASSTGTSGRFYEQYV. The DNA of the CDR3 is TGTGCCAGCAGTACCGGGACTAGCGGGAGGTTCTACGAGCAGTACGTC.

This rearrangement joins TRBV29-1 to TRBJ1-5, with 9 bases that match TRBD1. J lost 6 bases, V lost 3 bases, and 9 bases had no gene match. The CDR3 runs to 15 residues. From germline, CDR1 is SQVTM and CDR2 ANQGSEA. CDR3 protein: CSVEAGQGYGQPQHF. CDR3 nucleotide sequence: TGCAGCGTTGAGGCGGGACAGGGTTATGGTCAGCCCCAGCATTTT.

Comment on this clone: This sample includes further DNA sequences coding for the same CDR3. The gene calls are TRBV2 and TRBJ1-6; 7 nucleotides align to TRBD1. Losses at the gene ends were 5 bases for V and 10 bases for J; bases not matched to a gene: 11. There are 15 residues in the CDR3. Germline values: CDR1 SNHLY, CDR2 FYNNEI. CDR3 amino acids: CASSQQGQRGSPLHF. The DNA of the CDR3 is TGTGCCAGCAGTCAACAGGGACAGAGGGGGTCACCCCTCCACTTT.

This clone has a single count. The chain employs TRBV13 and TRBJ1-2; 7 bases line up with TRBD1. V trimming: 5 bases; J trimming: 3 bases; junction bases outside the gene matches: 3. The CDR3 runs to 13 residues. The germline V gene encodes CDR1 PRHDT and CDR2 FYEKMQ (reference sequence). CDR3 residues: CASSLDRDYGYTF. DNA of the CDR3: TGTGCCAGCAGCCTCGACAGGGACTATGGCTACACCTTC.

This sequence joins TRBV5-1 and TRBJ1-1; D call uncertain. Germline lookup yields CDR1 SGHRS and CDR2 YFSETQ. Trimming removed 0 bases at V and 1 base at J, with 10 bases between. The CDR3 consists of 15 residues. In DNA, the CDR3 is TGCGCCAGCAGCTTGGGATACGGTGGGAACACTGAAGCTTTCTTT. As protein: CASSLGYGGNTEAFF.

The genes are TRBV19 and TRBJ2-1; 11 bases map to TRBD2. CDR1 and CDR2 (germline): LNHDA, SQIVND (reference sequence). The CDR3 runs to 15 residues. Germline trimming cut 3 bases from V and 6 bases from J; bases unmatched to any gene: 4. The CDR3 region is CASSMPSGRINEQFF. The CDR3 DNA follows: TGTGCCAGTAGTATGCCTAGCGGGAGGATCAATGAGCAGTTCTTC.

CDR3 amino acids: CASSFKTSGAAQYF. In nucleotides, the CDR3 is TGTGCCAGCAGCTTTAAGACTAGCGGGGCGGCCCAGTACTTC. The chain carries TRBV7-2 and TRBJ2-5; 11 nucleotides line up with TRBD2. The V gene's germline CDR1 is SGHTA and CDR2 FQGNSA. The CDR3 totals 14 residues. J was trimmed by 9 bases and V by 3 bases; bases with no gene match: 6.

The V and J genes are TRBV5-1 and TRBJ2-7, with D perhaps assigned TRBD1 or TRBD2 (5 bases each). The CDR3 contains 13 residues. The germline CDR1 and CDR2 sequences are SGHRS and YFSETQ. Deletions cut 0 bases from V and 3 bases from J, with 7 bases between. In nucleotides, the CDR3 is TGCGCCAGCAGCTTGGTTGGGGGCTACGAGCAGTACGTC. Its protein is CASSLVGGYEQYV.